A single sample gave rise to the 19 T cell receptor beta chains below, sequenced in a study of T cells in Graves' hyperthyroidism and ophthalmopathy. The source material, RNA transcripts, was used to amplify TCR beta CDR3 regions. The TCR CDR3 was amplified in a first-round RT-PCR using the HTBI primer set. TCRdb analysed the multiplex PCR reads with MiXCR anew, one entry per CDR3 protein. The sample carries 400,000 to 600,000 distinct CDR3 sequences, more than 15% recorded once. Sample: blood. Source of these receptors: a woman younger than 45 with Graves' ophthalmopathy.

This clonotype was seen many times. The chain employs TRBV9 and TRBJ1-1; D gene ambiguous. This CDR3 has 13 residues. Deletions cut 3 bases from V and 1 base from J, with 7 bases between. The germline V gene has CDR1 SGDLS and CDR2 YYNGEE. CDR3 protein: CASSAEGNTEAFF. Here the CDR3 DNA reads TGTGCCAGCAGCGCGGAGGGGAACACTGAAGCTTTCTTT.

This clonotype was counted ten times or more. The rearrangement uses TRBV20-1 and TRBJ2-7; 8 bases fit TRBD2. Trimming took 6 bases from V and 1 from J; bases not matched to a gene: 5. The V gene's germline CDR1 is DFQATT and CDR2 SNEGSKA (reference sequence). This CDR3 has 13 residues. The CDR3 is CSAKREWSYEQYF. The CDR3 DNA reads TGCAGTGCCAAGCGGGAGTGGTCCTACGAGCAGTACTTC.

This clonotype was picked up many times. The rearrangement links TRBV28 to TRBJ1-3; D not resolved. There are 17 residues in the CDR3. V was cut by 2 bases and J by 1 base, with 15 bases left in between. Germline V lookup: CDR1 MDHEN, CDR2 SYDVKM. This CDR3 is CASSLIVGATSGNTIYF. For the CDR3, the DNA is TGTGCCAGCAGTTTAATAGTCGGAGCGACATCTGGAAACACCATATATTTT.

The rearrangement joins TRBV27 to TRBJ2-1, with D possibly called TRBD1 or TRBD2 (5 bases each). V shed 0 bases and J shed 7 bases, with 13 bases lying between them. CDR1 and CDR2 (germline): MNHEY, SMNVEV (reference sequence). This CDR3 contains 15 residues. CDR3 in amino acids: CASSLSGTRNNEQFF. The CDR3 DNA reads TGTGCCAGCAGTTTATCCGGGACCCGTAATAATGAGCAGTTCTTC.

This clonotype was detected ten times or more. The V call is TRBV20-1, the J call TRBJ2-7; 7 bases are shared with TRBD2. Germline CDR1 DFQATT, CDR2 SNEGSKA (reference sequence). V lost 0 bases to trimming and J lost 2 bases; unmatched junction nucleotides: 4. The CDR3 has 14 residues. The DNA for the CDR3 is TGCAGTGCTAGAGATTCGGGACTAACCTACGAGCAGTACTTC. Protein sequence: CSARDSGLTYEQYF.

This clonotype was observed a single time. The CDR3 DNA reads TGTGCCACCAGCAGAGATCTGGGACAGACCTACGAGCAGTACTTC. This sequence encodes CATSRDLGQTYEQYF. V usage is TRBV15 and J usage is TRBJ2-7; TRBD1 matches at 7 bases. The germline CDR1 and CDR2 sequences are LNHNV and YYDKDF (reference sequence). V trimming: 0 bases; J trimming: 2 bases; junction bases outside the gene matches: 4. The CDR3 covers 15 residues. Based on the CDR3 plus reference TRBV15 and TRBJ2-7, the full variable domain is DAMVIQNPRYQVTQFGKPVTLSCSQTLNHNVMYWYQQKSSQAPKLLFHYYDKDFNNEADTPDNFQSRRPNTSFCFLDIRSPGLGDTAMYLCATSRDLGQTYEQYFGPGTRLTVT.

In regard to this clonotype: A read error may explain this, as a much larger clone is one base away. The chain uses TRBV7-8 and TRBJ1-1; D gene ambiguous. The CDR3 loop spans 14 amino acids. Trimming took off 2 bases at V and 6 bases at J, with 13 bases between the two ends. Germline V gives CDR1 SGHVS, CDR2 FQNEAQ. The CDR3 reads CASSLLFGDAEAFF. CDR3 sequence (DNA): TGTGCCAGCAGCTTACTTTTCGGAGACGCTGAAGCTTTCTTT.

The V gene is TRBV4-3, the J gene TRBJ2-7; a weak D match, TRBD1 (7 bases). Germline V gene sequence: CDR1 LGHNA, CDR2 YSLEER. Trimming pared 3 bases from V and 3 bases from J, leaving 24 bases between. The CDR3 contains 18 residues. The CDR3: CASSQGGRNGDRIYEQYF. CDR3 DNA sequence: TGCGCCAGCAGCCAGGGAGGTAGAAACGGGGACAGAATCTACGAGCAGTACTTC.

This clonotype was recorded a few times. The chain combines TRBV3-1 with TRBJ1-6; the D is unclear. The CDR3 contains 16 residues. Germline values: CDR1 LGHDT, CDR2 YNNKEL (reference sequence). Deletions cut 0 bases from V and 7 bases from J, with 13 bases between. Here the CDR3 DNA reads TGTGCCAGCAGCCAAGATCCAGGAGGTTGGAATTCACCCCTCCACTTT. Its protein product is CASSQDPGGWNSPLHF.

This rearrangement joins TRBV11-2 to TRBJ2-5, with TRBD2 as a possible D gene (6 bases). This CDR3 has 14 residues. The V and J ends lost 1 base and 4 bases respectively, with 10 bases between them. Germline V gives CDR1 SGHAT, CDR2 FQNNGV. CDR3 protein: CASSLGRAAETQYF. Here the CDR3 DNA reads TGTGCCAGCAGCTTAGGGAGGGCAGCAGAGACCCAGTACTTC.

This clonotype was counted between two and nine times. The V gene is TRBV20-1, the J gene TRBJ2-7, with 10 bases fitting TRBD2. The germline V gene has CDR1 DFQATT and CDR2 SNEGSKA (reference sequence). After removal of 1 base from V and 5 bases from J, the junction contained 11 bases not matched to a gene. The CDR3 is 16 residues long. The CDR3 nucleotides are TGCAGTGCTAGAGCACTAGCGGGGTCCTTAAGTCACGAGCAGTACTTC. Amino acids: CSARALAGSLSHEQYF.

This clonotype was found many times. The rearrangement uses TRBV11-3 and TRBJ2-7; D is ambiguous. Germline V lookup: CDR1 SGHNT, CDR2 YENEEA. The CDR3 is 12 amino acids. Trimming shortened V by 2 bases and J by 2 bases, and 4 bases separated the two germline ends. The CDR3 bases are TGTGCCAGCAGCTTACTTCCCTACGAGCAGTACTTC. Translating gives CASSLLPYEQYF.

Ten or more counts support this clonotype. CDR3 loop: CASSRTGLTEQYF. CDR3 nucleotides: TGTGCCAGCAGTCGGACAGGGCTAACCGAGCAGTACTTC. The V call is TRBV28, the J call TRBJ2-7; the match to TRBD1 covers 8 bases. Germline V gene lookup returns CDR1 MDHEN and CDR2 SYDVKM. With V trimmed by 5 bases and J by 6 bases, 6 bases remained unmatched. The CDR3 is 13 amino acids. The full variable domain, with the rest looked up from reference TRBV28 and TRBJ2-7, is DVKVTQSSRYLVKRTGEKVFLECVQDMDHENMFWYRQDPGLGLRLIYFSYDVKMKEKGDIPEGYSVSREKKERFSLILESASTNQTSMYLCASSRTGLTEQYFGPGTRLTVT.

This clonotype was observed many times. CDR3 sequence (DNA): TGTGCCAGCAGCCCGAATCCCGGCCAGCCCCAGCATTTT. Residues: CASSPNPGQPQHF. The rearrangement joins TRBV7-2 to TRBJ1-5; no definite D call. Germline V gives CDR1 SGHTA, CDR2 FQGNSA. V was pared by 5 bases and J by 7 bases, with 12 bases between. CDR3 length equals 13 residues.

This clonotype was detected many times. This chain connects TRBV30 to TRBJ1-1, with D possibly TRBD1 on 6 matching bases. The V end was cut by 2 bases, the J end by 7 bases, with 11 bases between. This CDR3 contains 12 residues. Germline loops: CDR1 GTSNPN, CDR2 SVGIG (reference sequence). The CDR3 DNA sequence: TGTGCCTGGAGTCCACAGGGATTTGAAGCTTTCTTT. Protein: CAWSPQGFEAFF.

Ten or more counts support this clonotype. The chain links TRBV11-2 to TRBJ1-2; D is undetermined. Trimming left V 6 bases short and J 8 bases short, with 13 bases between. Germline values: CDR1 SGHAT, CDR2 FQNNGV. The CDR3 length is 12 residues. The CDR3 here is CASSSEVTGYTF. The CDR3 nucleotides read TGTGCCAGCAGTTCGGAGGTCACAGGCTACACCTTC.

This clonotype was observed many times. The chain links TRBV24-1 to TRBJ1-5; D is possibly TRBD1 (5 bases). The germline V gene has CDR1 KGHDR and CDR2 SFDVKD. The CDR3 runs 13 residues. The V gene lost 5 bases and the J gene lost 6 bases, with 10 bases spanning the gap. In DNA, the CDR3 is TGTGCCACCAGTGGGTACGGGGCTCAGCCCCAGCATTTT. This translates into CATSGYGAQPQHF.

This clonotype came up a few times. V usage is TRBV6-2 or TRBV6-3 and J usage is TRBJ2-1; D uncertain. The CDR3 consists of 13 residues. Germline V gives CDR1 MNHEY, CDR2 SVGEGT. Trimming took 4 bases from V and 5 from J, leaving 9 bases between them. In DNA form, the CDR3 reads TGTGCCAGCAGTTTGGTTCTACACAATGAGCAGTTCTTC. As protein: CASSLVLHNEQFF.

This clonotype was found a few times. The genes are TRBV19 and TRBJ1-2; tentative D call: TRBD1 (5 bases). The CDR3 is 14 residues long. V was pared by 4 bases and J by 4 bases, with 13 bases between. Germline CDR1 LNHDA, CDR2 SQIVND (reference sequence). The CDR3 nucleotides read TGTGCCAGTAGTACAGGGACGGCTGTCTATGGCTACACCTTC. It yields the protein CASSTGTAVYGYTF.